The entry below gives a single T cell receptor (beta chain) sequence along with its context. These data are taken from a study of shared clonotypes between healthy human individuals. Overall study context: The study enrolled a couple of women and three men aged 18 to 49.

The V segment lost 4 bases and the J segment 0 bases; nucleotides outside the gene matches: 5. The CDR3 covers 18 residues. Germline CDR1 and CDR2: MNHNS and SASEGT. When replicate PCRs were run on unsorted PBMC, they used 300 ng DNA, 25,000 to 35,000 T cell genomes. Profiling relied on immunoSEQ multiplex PCR, and the TCRdb table lists in-frame clones only, not all of them. This table has approximately 440,000 clones, approximately 80% appearing once. All donors were healthy HIV-negative adults lacking recent acute infections or vaccinations. All participating donors were Caucasian adults from Nashville, Tennessee.

Sequences were obtained from PBMCs. V usage is TRBV6-1 and J usage is TRBJ2-1; 14 bases are shared with TRBD2. This receptor was taken from a middle-aged woman in good health. Some clones in this sample may be carry-over from other donors' samples. In nucleotides, the CDR3 is TGTGCCAGCAGTGGGACTAGCGGGAGGCCCAGCTCCTACAATGAGCAGTTCTTC. Protein product: CASSGTSGRPSSYNEQFF.